This T cell receptor (beta chain) was recorded in a study of glioma-infiltrating T cells. Amplification of TCR alpha and beta CDR3 regions from RNA used iRepertoire nested multiplex PCR. A single record per CDR3 protein comes from TCRdb applying MiXCR to the multiplex PCR reads. The sample records roughly 120,000 distinct CDR3 sequences, 23% being singletons. The CDR3 sequence is 12 residues long. Trimming took 2 bases from V and 12 from J, leaving 11 bases between them. This clonotype has at least ten counts. This TCR was sampled from a human donor with low-grade glioma or glioblastoma, undergoing nonglioma brain surgery, or in good health (not recorded which). This chain connects TRBV12-3 or TRBV12-4 to TRBJ2-1; D gene uncertain. The source material was glioma tissue, nonneoplastic brain tissue, or PBMCs (not recorded which). The CDR3 loop is CASSLIGYGQFF. For the CDR3, the DNA is TGTGCCAGCAGTTTAATAGGCTATGGGCAGTTCTTC.